This T cell receptor (beta chain) stems from a study of blood T cell repertoires in COVID-19. Looking at the study overall: Nucleic acid was either cDNA or gDNA, and it came from T cells, B-cell-depleted T cells, or PBMCs.

This CDR3 comprises 13 residues. After removal of 4 bases from V and 12 bases from J, the junction contained 7 bases not matched to a gene. CDR1 and CDR2 (germline): LNHDA, SQIVND (reference sequence). The method was immunoSEQ multiplex PCR; TCRdb's version includes in-frame clones alone and lacks a portion of them. The sample records fewer than 250,000 clones, about 89% being singletons. The receptor comes from a woman in her late teens or twenties who had recovered from COVID-19. The V and J genes are TRBV19 and TRBJ2-1; 9 nucleotides align to TRBD1. Material for sequencing was PBMCs or T cells enriched from blood (not recorded which). The chain's CDR3 is CASSTGTGIGQFF. The CDR3 DNA is TGTGCCAGTAGTACTGGGACAGGGATCGGGCAGTTCTTC.